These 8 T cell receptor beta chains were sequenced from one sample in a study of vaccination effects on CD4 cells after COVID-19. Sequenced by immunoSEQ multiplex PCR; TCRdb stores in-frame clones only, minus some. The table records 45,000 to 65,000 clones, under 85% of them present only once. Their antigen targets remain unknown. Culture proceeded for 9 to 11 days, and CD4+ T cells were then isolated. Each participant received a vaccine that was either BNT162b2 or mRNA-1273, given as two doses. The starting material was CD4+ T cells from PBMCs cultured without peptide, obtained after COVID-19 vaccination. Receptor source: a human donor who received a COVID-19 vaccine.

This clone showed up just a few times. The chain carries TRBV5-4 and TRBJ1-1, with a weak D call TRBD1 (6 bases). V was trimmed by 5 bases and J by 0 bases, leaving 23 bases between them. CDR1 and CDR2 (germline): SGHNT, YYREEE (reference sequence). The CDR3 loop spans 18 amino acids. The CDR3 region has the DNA TGTGCCAGCAGTCCATCGGGGGCAGGGAATTATATGAACACTGAAGCTTTCTTT. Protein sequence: CASSPSGAGNYMNTEAFF.

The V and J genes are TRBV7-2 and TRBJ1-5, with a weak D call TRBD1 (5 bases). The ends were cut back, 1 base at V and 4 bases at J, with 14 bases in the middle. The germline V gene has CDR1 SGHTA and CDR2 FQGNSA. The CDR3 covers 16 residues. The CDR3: CASSLEGPSGNQPQHF. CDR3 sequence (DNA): TGTGCCAGCAGCTTAGAAGGCCCTTCAGGGAATCAGCCCCAGCATTTT.

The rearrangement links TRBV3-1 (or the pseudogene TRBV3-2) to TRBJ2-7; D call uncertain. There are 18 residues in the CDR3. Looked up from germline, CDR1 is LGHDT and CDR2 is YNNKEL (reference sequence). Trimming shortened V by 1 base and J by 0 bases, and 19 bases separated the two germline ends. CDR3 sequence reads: CASSQARPRPTSSYEQYF. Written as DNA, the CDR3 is TGTGCCAGCAGCCAAGCAAGACCCCGACCTACAAGCTCCTACGAGCAGTACTTC.

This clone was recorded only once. The CDR3 sequence is CASSLLGQGAGNTIYF. DNA for the CDR3: TGTGCCAGCAGCTTATTAGGACAGGGGGCCGGAAACACCATATATTTT. This rearrangement joins TRBV7-2 to TRBJ1-3; 11 nucleotides match TRBD1. Germline V gives CDR1 SGHTA, CDR2 FQGNSA. V dropped 2 bases and J dropped 4; count of bases not matched to a gene: 4. The CDR3 totals 16 residues. Full variable domain (rest looked up from reference TRBV7-2 and TRBJ1-3): GAGVSQSPSNKVTEKGKDVELRCDPISGHTALYWYRQSLGQGLEFLIYFQGNSAPDKSGLPSDRFSAERTGGSVSTLTIQRTQQEDSAVYLCASSLLGQGAGNTIYFGEGSWLTVV.

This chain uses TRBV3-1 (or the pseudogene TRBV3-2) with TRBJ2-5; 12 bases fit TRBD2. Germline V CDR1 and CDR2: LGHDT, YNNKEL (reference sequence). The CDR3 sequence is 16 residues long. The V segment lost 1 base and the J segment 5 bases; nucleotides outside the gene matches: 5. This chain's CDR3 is CASSQGMGLAGETQYF. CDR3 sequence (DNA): TGTGCCAGCAGCCAAGGAATGGGACTAGCGGGTGAGACCCAGTACTTC.

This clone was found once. CDR3 amino acids: CASTLGRRSNTEAFF. As DNA, the CDR3 is TGTGCCAGCACCCTTGGTAGGCGGTCAAACACTGAAGCTTTCTTT. This chain uses TRBV5-6 with TRBJ1-1; D is undetermined. The germline V and J ends were trimmed by 6 bases and 2 bases, with 17 bases remaining between them. Germline lookup yields CDR1 SGHDT and CDR2 YYEEEE. This CDR3 has 15 amino acids.

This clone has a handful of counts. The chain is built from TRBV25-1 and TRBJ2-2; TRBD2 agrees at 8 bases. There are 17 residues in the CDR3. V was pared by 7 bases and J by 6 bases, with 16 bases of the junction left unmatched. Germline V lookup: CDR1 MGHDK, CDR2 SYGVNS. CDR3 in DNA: TGTGCCAGCACCCCCGCGGCGGGGACTAGGGTGGCCGGGGAGCTGTTTTTT. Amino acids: CASTPAAGTRVAGELFF.

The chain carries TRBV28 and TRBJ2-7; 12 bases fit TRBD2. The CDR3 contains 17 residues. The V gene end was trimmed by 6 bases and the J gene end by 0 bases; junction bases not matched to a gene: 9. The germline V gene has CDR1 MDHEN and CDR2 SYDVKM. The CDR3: CASSPGLAGASSYEQYF. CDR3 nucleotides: TGTGCCAGCAGCCCGGGACTAGCGGGTGCCAGCTCCTACGAGCAGTACTTC.